What follows are 22 T cell receptor beta chains derived from one specimen sequenced in a study of shared clonotypes between healthy human individuals. Produced via immunoSEQ multiplex PCR; TCRdb's table is partial and in-frame only. The table includes some 1.1 million clones, about 80% detected once. Input material: memory CD4+ T cells from PBMCs. Indicated subset: CD45RA-negative fraction. The receptors come from a man aged 18 to 35 in good health. Some clones in this sample may be carry-over from other donors' samples.

Note on this clone: Other DNA sequences in this specimen translate into the identical CDR3. The V gene is TRBV18, the J gene TRBJ1-2; D perhaps matches TRBD1 (5 bases). V lost 5 bases and J 3 bases, leaving 10 bases between the germline ends. The CDR3 has 13 residues. Germline values: CDR1 KGHSH, CDR2 LQKENI. CDR3 amino acids: CASSDDRDYGYTF. CDR3 bases: TGTGCCAGCTCAGATGACAGAGACTATGGCTACACCTTC.

The chain carries TRBV7-3 and TRBJ2-3; TRBD2 might be the D (6 bases). V gave up 3 bases and J gave up 4 bases, with 14 bases separating them. Per the germline V gene, CDR1 is SGHTA and CDR2 is FQGTGA. The CDR3 consists of 15 residues. CDR3 nucleotide sequence: TGTGCCAGCAGCTTTGCCTCGGGAGTGTCAGATACGCAGTATTTT. Translation: CASSFASGVSDTQYF.

The chain is built from TRBV18 and TRBJ1-3, with D perhaps matching TRBD1 (5 bases). Germline CDR1 and CDR2: KGHSH and LQKENI. This CDR3 region has 16 residues. V lost 2 bases to trimming and J lost 0 bases, with 11 bases between them. CDR3 loop: CASSPSTGPSGNTIYF. The DNA for the CDR3 is TGTGCCAGCTCACCATCTACAGGCCCCTCTGGAAACACCATATATTTT.

This clone was observed once. The genes are TRBV11-2 and TRBJ2-1, with TRBD2 matching 9 bases. Germline loops: CDR1 SGHAT, CDR2 FQNNGV. J lost 12 bases, V lost 2 bases, and 11 bases had no gene match. CDR3 length: 15 residues. The CDR3: CASSLMLAGTSGQFF. CDR3 bases: TGTGCCAGCAGCTTAATGCTAGCGGGAACGTCTGGGCAGTTCTTC.

This clone was seen a few times. The gene calls are TRBV9 and TRBJ1-3; no clear D gene. This CDR3 contains 16 residues. Germline values: CDR1 SGDLS, CDR2 YYNGEE. V was shortened by 0 bases and J by 0 bases, with 10 bases between the two germline ends. In DNA, the CDR3 is TGTGCCAGCAGCGTAGCGCAGGATCGCTCTGGAAACACCATATATTTT. It is translated as CASSVAQDRSGNTIYF.

The V call is TRBV2, the J call TRBJ1-1, with D perhaps matching TRBD1 (5 bases). This CDR3 spans 12 amino acids. V lost 10 bases and J 4 bases, leaving 13 bases between the germline ends. Germline-derived CDR1 and CDR2 are SNHLY and FYNNEI. CDR3 DNA sequence: TGTGCCACCCGGGGCGGCGGCACTGAAGCTTTCTTT. Protein product: CATRGGGTEAFF.

The rearrangement joins TRBV5-1 to TRBJ2-2; D is ambiguous. The V end lost 4 bases, the J end lost 1 base, and 5 bases lay between the germline ends. The CDR3 consists of 13 residues. The germline gives CDR1 SGHRS, CDR2 YFSETQ. The DNA of the CDR3 is TGCGCCAGCAGCGAAATGAACACCGGGGAGCTGTTTTTT. Translated, it gives CASSEMNTGELFF.

This clone was counted ten times or more. The chain employs TRBV30 and TRBJ1-2; D is unclear. Germline-derived CDR1 and CDR2 are GTSNPN and SVGIG (reference sequence). The V gene lost 7 bases and the J gene lost 1 base, with 13 bases spanning the gap. This CDR3 spans 13 amino acids. The CDR3 bases are TGTGCCTTCACCGCAGTTATTAACTATGGCTACACCTTC. This encodes CAFTAVINYGYTF.

Regarding this clone: Sequence at one end of the junction differs from germline and may be a read error. The V gene is TRBV25-1, the J gene TRBJ2-1; D might be TRBD1 (5 bases). Germline V gene sequence: CDR1 MGHDK, CDR2 SYGVNS. The CDR3 is 16 residues long. The CDR3 region is CASSHNVGRPFNGQFF. CDR3 bases: TGTGCCAGCAGCCATAACGTGGGGCGCCCTTTCAATGGGCAGTTCTTC.

This chain uses TRBV4-1 with TRBJ2-1; 12 nucleotides line up with TRBD2. The CDR3 length is 16 residues. In germline, CDR1 is MGHRA, CDR2 YSYEKL. The V gene end was trimmed by 2 bases and the J gene end by 6 bases; junction bases not matched to a gene: 5. The CDR3 here is CASSQRTSGRSNEQFF. The CDR3 region has the DNA TGCGCCAGCAGCCAACGTACTAGCGGGAGGAGCAATGAGCAGTTCTTC.

The chain couples TRBV6-1 to TRBJ1-1; D may be TRBD1 (6 bases). The germline gives CDR1 MNHNS, CDR2 SASEGT. The length of the CDR3 is 15 residues. Trimming removed 4 bases from V and 4 bases from J, with 16 bases in between. The CDR3 reads CASSGYSVGATEAFF. The CDR3 DNA reads as TGTGCCAGCAGTGGGTATTCGGTGGGGGCCACTGAAGCTTTCTTT.

The J gene is TRBJ2-2, the V gene TRBV5-4; D ambiguous. This CDR3 has 12 residues. Germline V gene data show CDR1 as SGHNT and CDR2 as YYREEE (reference sequence). Trimming cost V 5 bases and J 6 bases, with 8 bases left between them. DNA for the CDR3: TGTGCCAGCAGGACTCCGGCCGGGGAGCTGTTTTTT. It translates to CASRTPAGELFF.

V usage is TRBV29-1 and J usage is TRBJ2-7; either TRBD1 or TRBD2 may supply D (5 bases each). The CDR3 covers 14 residues. V lost 7 bases to trimming and J lost 6 bases, with 22 bases between them. The V gene's germline CDR1 is SQVTM and CDR2 ANQGSEA. The CDR3 reads CSGMRGQGGGEQYF. The CDR3, as DNA: TGCAGCGGCATGAGGGGCCAGGGTGGAGGCGAGCAGTACTTC.

The chain is built from TRBV7-2 and TRBJ2-5, with 13 bases that match TRBD2. Germline CDR1 is SGHTA and CDR2 is FQGNSA. The V gene end was trimmed by 2 bases and the J gene end by 14 bases; junction bases not matched to a gene: 14. The CDR3 has 16 amino acids. CDR3 sequence reads: CASSLNSQGTSGEKYF. The CDR3 bases are TGTGCCAGCAGCTTAAACAGCCAGGGGACTAGCGGGGAGAAATACTTC.

In its sample, this clone was seen a few times. The rearrangement uses TRBV4-1 and TRBJ2-7, with D perhaps TRBD1 (6 bases). This CDR3 has 16 amino acids. V lost 5 bases to trimming and J lost 2 bases, with 19 bases between them. Germline CDR1 MGHRA, CDR2 YSYEKL. The chain's CDR3 is CASSKQVQGRTYEQYF. CDR3 nucleotides: TGCGCCAGCAGCAAACAAGTCCAGGGGCGAACCTACGAGCAGTACTTC.

The V call is TRBV4-1, the J call TRBJ2-1, with 10 bases aligning to TRBD2. The CDR3 totals 15 residues. V trimming: 2 bases; J trimming: 6 bases; junction bases outside the gene matches: 4. CDR1 and CDR2 from the germline V gene are MGHRA and YSYEKL. This CDR3 is CASSQLAGGFNEQFF. CDR3 DNA: TGCGCCAGCAGCCAATTAGCGGGAGGTTTCAATGAGCAGTTCTTC.

V is TRBV2 and J is TRBJ1-2; TRBD1 aligns across 9 bases. Germline V gene data show CDR1 as SNHLY and CDR2 as FYNNEI. This CDR3 region has 12 residues. V shed 7 bases and J 8 bases; nucleotides not matched to a gene: 5. The CDR3 coding sequence is TGTGCCAGCACGGGACAGGGTGGGGGCTACACCTTC. This codes for CASTGQGGGYTF.

This chain links TRBV2 with TRBJ2-7; D gene ambiguous. The germline V gene encodes CDR1 SNHLY and CDR2 FYNNEI. The CDR3 has 13 residues. The ends were cut back, 8 bases at V and 6 bases at J, with 17 bases in the middle. CDR3 in amino acids: CASSSVAGTEQYF. CDR3 nucleotides: TGTGCCAGCTCCTCCGTGGCCGGAACCGAGCAGTACTTC.

This clone was detected a few times. This sequence joins TRBV7-2 and TRBJ1-2; TRBD1 aligns across 7 bases. V shed 1 base and J 8 bases; nucleotides not matched to a gene: 7. The CDR3 is 14 residues long. The V gene's germline CDR1 is SGHTA and CDR2 FQGNSA. The DNA for the CDR3 is TGTGCCAGCAGCTTAGAAGCAGGGGGAAAGGGCTACACCTTC. Its protein product is CASSLEAGGKGYTF.

The genes are TRBV30 and TRBJ1-1, with 7 bases matching TRBD1. Germline V CDR1 and CDR2: GTSNPN, SVGIG (reference sequence). V dropped 8 bases and J dropped 0; count of bases not matched to a gene: 15. The length of the CDR3 is 16 residues. CDR3 DNA: TGTGCCGGCGTACCGGGACAGACCTTTTTGAACACTGAAGCTTTCTTT. Translation gives CAGVPGQTFLNTEAFF.

The chain recombines TRBV28 with TRBJ1-3; 10 nucleotides match TRBD1. V was pared by 6 bases and J by 1 base, with 18 bases of the junction left unmatched. The CDR3 covers 20 residues. Germline-derived CDR1 and CDR2 are MDHEN and SYDVKM. The CDR3 nucleotides read TGTGCCAGCAGGAACCCCATCGGGACAGGGGAGGGAAGGTCTGGAAACACCATATATTTT. This encodes CASRNPIGTGEGRSGNTIYF.

The genes are TRBV4-2 and TRBJ1-5; weak D call: TRBD1 (5 bases). Looked up from germline, CDR1 is LGHNA and CDR2 is YNFKEQ. V was cut by 3 bases and J by 2 bases, with 14 bases left in between. The CDR3 covers 16 residues. The CDR3 loop is CASSQGLGPGNQPQHF. The CDR3 DNA is TGTGCCAGCAGCCAGGGCTTGGGACCTGGCAATCAGCCCCAGCATTTT.